One and the same sample provided the 18 T cell receptor beta chains below, sequenced in a study of shared clonotypes between healthy human individuals (dated by TCRdb to the early 2020s). The library was produced with the immunoSEQ multiplex PCR assay. What TCRdb holds here is the immuneACCESS table cut down to in-frame rearrangements. Part of the clones is not present; checked against another copy, under half of the missing clones reflect an unresolved V gene, and the others are unexplained. The sample contains some 2,500,000 clones, around 93% of them found a single time. Approximately 0.4% of the sample belongs to the ten largest clones. The sample comprised naive CD4+ T cells from PBMCs. Reading the label with the study, this specimen's cell subset or site is: CD45RA+ positively selected. These receptor sequences come from a young man in good health. Some clones in this sample may be carry-over from other donors' samples.

V and J are TRBV11-2 and TRBJ2-2, with TRBD2 identical over 11 bases. J lost 8 bases, V lost 4 bases, and 15 bases had no gene match. Germline V gene data show CDR1 as SGHAT and CDR2 as FQNNGV. CDR3 length: 18 amino acids. CDR3 loop: CASSSVIAGGPVSGELFF. CDR3 DNA sequence: TGTGCCAGCAGCTCCGTTATAGCGGGAGGGCCGGTTTCGGGGGAGCTGTTTTTT.

CDR3 sequence reads: CASSLEFGPWGGYTF. CDR3 DNA: TGTGCCAGCAGCTTAGAATTCGGGCCCTGGGGTGGCTACACCTTC. J is TRBJ1-2 and V is TRBV11-2; D not resolved. V shed 0 bases and J shed 7 bases, with 15 bases lying between them. Per germline, CDR1 SGHAT and CDR2 FQNNGV. The CDR3 loop spans 15 amino acids.

This clone was seen a single time. CDR3 in amino acids: CASEQAHGYTF. The CDR3 DNA is TGTGCCAGTGAACAGGCCCATGGCTACACCTTC. V is TRBV19 and J is TRBJ1-2, with D possibly TRBD1 on 5 matching bases. The V end lost 8 bases, the J end lost 6 bases, and 10 bases lay between the germline ends. Germline V CDR1 and CDR2: LNHDA, SQIVND (reference sequence). The CDR3 length is 11 residues.

The chain joins TRBV30 to TRBJ1-5, with D maybe TRBD1 (5 bases). Trimming shortened V by 3 bases and J by 3 bases, and 18 bases separated the two germline ends. The CDR3 covers 16 residues. Germline V lookup: CDR1 GTSNPN, CDR2 SVGIG (reference sequence). The CDR3 here is CAWRRASTGDNQPQHF. CDR3 nucleotides: TGTGCCTGGAGAAGGGCCTCGACGGGGGACAATCAGCCCCAGCATTTT.

The chain has TRBV2 and TRBJ2-5, with D perhaps matching TRBD1 or TRBD2 (6 bases each). The CDR3 extends over 14 amino acids. CDR1 is SNHLY, CDR2 FYNNEI, per germline. With 9 bases removed from V and 5 bases from J, the gap between germline ends came to 19 bases. The CDR3 reads CASGRTGAWETQYF. The CDR3 nucleotides are TGTGCCAGTGGGAGGACGGGGGCTTGGGAGACCCAGTACTTC.

The rearrangement links TRBV10-3 to TRBJ2-1; TRBD2 matches 14 bases. The germline V gene has CDR1 ENHRY and CDR2 SYGVKD. V dropped 3 bases and J dropped 9; count of bases not matched to a gene: 7. The CDR3 is 16 amino acids. The CDR3 DNA is TGTGCCATCAGTGAAAGTGGGACTAGCGGGAGTGGTGAGCAGTTCTTC. Protein: CAISESGTSGSGEQFF.

The V and J genes are TRBV7-2 and TRBJ2-5; D is uncertain. The CDR3 spans 14 residues. Germline CDR1 is SGHTA and CDR2 is FQGNSA. Trimming stripped 7 bases from V and 5 bases from J, with 17 bases between. As DNA, the CDR3 is TGTGCCAGCACCGCTAGAAGGGTCCAGGAGACCCAGTACTTC. Translated: CASTARRVQETQYF.

This clone was found once. The V call is TRBV5-4, the J call TRBJ2-1; 11 nucleotides match TRBD2. The CDR3 has 15 residues. Germline loops: CDR1 SGHNT, CDR2 YYREEE (reference sequence). The V gene end was trimmed by 1 base and the J gene end by 4 bases; junction bases not matched to a gene: 1. The CDR3: CASSLRLAGYNEQFF. Here the CDR3 DNA reads TGTGCCAGCAGCTTGAGACTAGCGGGGTACAATGAGCAGTTCTTC.

As regards this clone: Other DNA sequences within the sample encode an identical CDR3. The chain joins TRBV5-4 to TRBJ1-4; no clear D gene. The germline gives CDR1 SGHNT, CDR2 YYREEE (reference sequence). Trimming pared 3 bases from V and 5 bases from J, leaving 5 bases between. CDR3 length: 12 residues. CDR3 DNA: TGTGCCAGCAGCTCCCCAAATGAAAAACTGTTTTTT. Its translation: CASSSPNEKLFF.

The chain employs TRBV7-8 and TRBJ1-2; 7 bases match TRBD1. Trimming cost V 7 bases and J 0 bases; bases outside gene matches: 11. Germline lookup yields CDR1 SGHVS and CDR2 FQNEAQ. The CDR3 loop spans 16 amino acids. CDR3 bases: TGTGCCAGCACGGAAGGGGCAGGGGGAGCTAACTATGGCTACACCTTC. It yields the protein CASTEGAGGANYGYTF. The full variable domain, in which reference TRBV7-8 and TRBJ1-2 provide the parts outside the CDR3, is GAGVSQSPRYKVAKRGQDVALRCDPISGHVSLFWYQQALGQGPEFLTYFQNEAQLDKSGLPSDRFFAERPEGSVSTLKIQRTQQEDSAVYLCASTEGAGGANYGYTFGSGTRLTVV.

The rearrangement uses TRBV7-9 and TRBJ2-7, with 16 bases that match TRBD2. Germline lookup yields CDR1 SEHNR and CDR2 FQNEAQ (reference sequence). V was clipped by 5 bases and J by 5 bases; unmatched bases: 9. The CDR3 loop spans 17 amino acids. The chain's CDR3 is CASSPLGLAGGQDEQYF. The CDR3 nucleotides are TGTGCCAGCAGCCCCCTGGGACTAGCGGGAGGGCAAGACGAGCAGTACTTC.

V usage is TRBV9 and J usage is TRBJ1-5; no definite D call. The V gene's germline CDR1 is SGDLS and CDR2 YYNGEE. Trimming cost V 0 bases and J 3 bases, with 10 bases left between them. The CDR3 sequence is 15 residues long. CDR3 coding DNA: TGTGCCAGCAGCGTAGGTACCCTTTCCAATCAGCCCCAGCATTTT. Translating it yields CASSVGTLSNQPQHF.

The rearrangement joins TRBV5-1 to TRBJ2-1; D gene ambiguous. In germline, CDR1 is SGHRS, CDR2 YFSETQ. Trimming cost V 0 bases and J 10 bases, with 11 bases left between them. CDR3 length: 13 amino acids. The CDR3 loop is CASSLVATPEQFF. As DNA, the CDR3 is TGCGCCAGCAGCTTGGTCGCGACCCCGGAGCAGTTCTTC.

The chain couples TRBV28 to TRBJ1-6; a weak D match, TRBD1 (5 bases). Between the trimmed V and J ends, which lost 7 bases and 7 bases, there was a span of 20 bases. Germline values: CDR1 MDHEN, CDR2 SYDVKM. CDR3 size: 16 residues. CDR3 sequence (DNA): TGTGCCAGCACCCAGATCGAGGCCACAGGAAATTCACCCCTCCACTTT. Protein product: CASTQIEATGNSPLHF.

As to this clone: The sample has other DNA sequences that encode this CDR3 too. The V and J genes are TRBV6-5 and TRBJ2-7; D gene uncertain. V was clipped by 0 bases and J by 2 bases, with 8 bases between them. This CDR3 is built from 14 residues. The germline V gene encodes CDR1 MNHEY and CDR2 SVGAGI. CDR3 sequence: CASSYSSGPYEQYF. The CDR3 DNA sequence: TGTGCCAGCAGTTACTCTTCAGGCCCCTACGAGCAGTACTTC.

A note on this clone: An end of the junction differs from the germline gene, which may be a read error. V usage is TRBV7-9 and J usage is TRBJ2-1; possible D gene TRBD2, 5 bases. Germline V gene lookup returns CDR1 SEHNR and CDR2 FQNEAQ (reference sequence). CDR3 length: 14 residues. CDR3 sequence: CASSLAPERNEQFF. The CDR3 DNA follows: TGTGCCAGCAGCCTAGCTCCGGAACGAAATGAGCAGTTCTTC.

The chain uses TRBV28 and TRBJ2-1; 7 bases align to TRBD1. The CDR3 is 15 amino acids. With 6 bases clipped from V and 6 bases from J, the junction kept 11 bases outside the gene matches. CDR1 and CDR2 from the germline V gene are MDHEN and SYDVKM. The CDR3 DNA follows: TGTGCCAGCAGGCCGAACAGGGGTCCCCTCAATGAGCAGTTCTTC. It is translated as CASRPNRGPLNEQFF.

A word on this clone: Additional DNA sequences in this sample encode the identical CDR3. V gene TRBV18 combines with J gene TRBJ2-7; no clear D. The CDR3 totals 12 residues. With 3 bases removed from V and 3 bases from J, the gap between germline ends came to 6 bases. CDR1 is KGHSH, CDR2 LQKENI, per germline. The CDR3 sequence: CASSPGNYEQYF. As DNA, the CDR3 is TGTGCCAGCTCACCGGGAAACTACGAGCAGTACTTC.